These T cell receptor beta chains were read from a single sample in a study of blood T cell repertoires in COVID-19. Measured with immunoSEQ multiplex PCR; TCRdb has only the in-frame clones, and not every one. The sample yields about 190,000 clones, 88% seen once. Sequences were obtained from peripheral blood. The receptors derive from a human donor in a cohort sampled during active COVID-19. Both conserved end residues are part of each CDR3. Each record gives: CDR3 protein, CDR3 DNA, D gene, CDR3 length, clone size, J gene, V gene. A D gene is named only where the DNA matches it firmly. Some rows have no size entry. The others give once, few or many, or a class for an expanded clone.

CDR3 protein: CATSRDKAGPTYNEQFF
CDR3 DNA: TGTGCCACCAGCAGAGATAAAGCGGGGCCAACCTACAATGAGCAGTTCTTC
D gene: TRBD2
CDR3 length: 17
clone size: NA
J gene: TRBJ2-1
V gene: TRBV15

CDR3 protein: CASSVEANYKPYEQYF
CDR3 DNA: TGTGCCAGCAGCGTAGAAGCTAACTACAAACCCTACGAGCAGTACTTC
D gene: NA
CDR3 length: 16
clone size: NA
J gene: TRBJ2-7
V gene: TRBV9

CDR3 protein: CASRELQDTEAFF
CDR3 DNA: TGTGCCAGCAGAGAACTACAGGATACTGAAGCTTTCTTT
D gene: NA
CDR3 length: 13
clone size: NA
J gene: TRBJ1-1
V gene: TRBV7-9

CDR3 protein: CASSYGLAGAYEQYF
CDR3 DNA: TGTGCCAGCAGTTACGGGCTAGCGGGAGCCTACGAGCAGTACTTC
D gene: TRBD2
CDR3 length: 15
clone size: once
J gene: TRBJ2-7
V gene: TRBV6-5

CDR3 protein: CASSVSAGSYEQYF
CDR3 DNA: TGTGCCAGCAGCGTGTCAGCGGGGTCCTACGAGCAGTACTTC
D gene: TRBD2
CDR3 length: 14
clone size: NA
J gene: TRBJ2-7
V gene: TRBV9

CDR3 protein: CASQRQGMSEQYF
CDR3 DNA: TGTGCCAGCCAGAGACAGGGGATGAGCGAGCAGTACTTC
D gene: TRBD1
CDR3 length: 13
clone size: NA
J gene: TRBJ2-7
V gene: TRBV2

CDR3 protein: CASSEAPGAYGYTF
CDR3 DNA: TGTGCCAGCAGTGAAGCCCCAGGGGCCTATGGCTACACCTTC
D gene: NA
CDR3 length: 14
clone size: NA
J gene: TRBJ1-2
V gene: TRBV6-1

CDR3 protein: CASRVQGEETQYF
CDR3 DNA: TGTGCCAGCAGGGTACAGGGGGAGGAGACCCAGTACTTC
D gene: TRBD1
CDR3 length: 13
clone size: NA
J gene: TRBJ2-5
V gene: TRBV12-3/TRBV12-4

CDR3 protein: CASSESPTDTQYF
CDR3 DNA: TGCGCCAGCAGTGAGTCCCCGACAGATACGCAGTATTTT
D gene: NA
CDR3 length: 13
clone size: NA
J gene: TRBJ2-3
V gene: TRBV10-1

CDR3 protein: CASSQLDRNTEAFF
CDR3 DNA: TGTGCCAGCAGCCAGCTAGACAGAAACACTGAAGCTTTCTTT
D gene: NA
CDR3 length: 14
clone size: NA
J gene: TRBJ1-1
V gene: TRBV3-1/TRBV3-2

CDR3 protein: CASRLVRVVDNEQFF
CDR3 DNA: TGTGCAAGTCGCTTAGTTCGGGTCGTGGACAATGAGCAGTTCTTC
D gene: NA
CDR3 length: 15
clone size: NA
J gene: TRBJ2-1
V gene: TRBV12-2